This T cell receptor (beta chain) was sequenced in a study of regulatory T cells in long-lasting Graves disease. Researchers made TCR beta libraries by using iRepertoire HTBI primers and running Arm-PCR on CDR3 regions. Per the authors' pipeline: Overall, samples carried around 60 TRBV and some 15 TRBJ segments. TCRdb passed the multiplex PCR reads through MiXCR, listing each CDR3 protein once. TCRdb, not the original authors, processed these V and J calls. The table has some 400,000 distinct CDR3 sequences, 14% to 15% seen once; the top ten hold over 15%. Time point denoted: newly diagnosed GD, antithyroid drugs for less than 3 months. There was RNA extracted from PBMCs, and the TCR library was made from it. The germline gives CDR1 MNHNS, CDR2 SASEGT. This CDR3 has 14 amino acids. Trimming stripped 3 bases from V and 2 bases from J, with 10 bases between. Another study also made use of these data, one on T cells in Graves' hyperthyroidism and ophthalmopathy. That publication notes: Most expanded thyroid clonotypes above 0.001 recurred in blood.

The source material was peripheral blood mononuclear cells (PBMCs), sampled at new diagnosis, from a patient treated with antithyroid drugs. The chain is built from TRBV6-1 and TRBJ1-2; D not resolved. This TCR was sampled from a woman younger than 45 with Graves disease. CDR3 protein: CASSESGVNYGYTF. The CDR3 coding sequence is TGTGCCAGCAGTGAGTCGGGAGTCAACTATGGCTACACCTTC.